This T cell receptor beta chain is from a study of blood T cell repertoires in COVID-19. Method: immunoSEQ multiplex PCR; TCRdb's copy keeps in-frame clones and lacks some. The sample comprises approximately 330,000 clones, about 87% of which are singletons, and roughly a tenth rests with the top ten. The germline V gene encodes CDR1 SGHDT and CDR2 YYEEEE. V dropped 4 bases and J dropped 8; count of bases not matched to a gene: 2. The CDR3 contains 12 residues. The rearrangement links TRBV5-6 to TRBJ1-2, with TRBD1 matching over 10 bases. Sequencing used peripheral blood. The TCR comes from a man between 25 and 39 years old with COVID-19, enrolled during active disease. Here the CDR3 DNA reads TGTGCCAGCAGCGGACAGGGGGAAGGCTACACCTTC. It encodes CASSGQGEGYTF.